Listed below are T cell receptor beta chains from one sample, sequenced in a study of cytomegalovirus exposure and HLA in healthy donors. The protocol was immunoSEQ multiplex PCR, while the TCRdb copy is restricted to in-frame clones and leaves out a portion. The sample holds 210,000 or so clones, over 60% seen once. The sample comprised PBMCs. Source of these receptors: a man aged 35 to 55 in good health and CMV-seronegative. Each CDR3 is given with its conserved first and last residue. D genes are given only for firm matches. Only some rows state a clone size, as once, few, many or a class for expanded clones.

D gene	clone size	J gene	V gene	CDR3 DNA	CDR3 protein
NA	few	TRBJ2-1	TRBV29-1	TGCAGCGTCGTTCGGGGGTACTCCTACAATGAGCAGTTCTTC	CSVVRGYSYNEQFF
NA	few	TRBJ1-2	TRBV9	TGTGCCAGCAGCGTAGGGTCCACCGGGGACTATGGCTACACCTTC	CASSVGSTGDYGYTF
NA	NA	TRBJ1-2	TRBV28	TGTGCCAGCAGTGTCGGAGGGAGGGTAGCAAACTATGGCTACACCTTC	CASSVGGRVANYGYTF
TRBD2	few	TRBJ2-1	TRBV5-4	TGTGCCAGCAAGGGCGGGAGGGCCCTGGATGAGCAGTTCTTC	CASKGGRALDEQFF
NA	NA	TRBJ2-4	TRBV4-2	TGTGCCAGCAGCCAGATAGACAGACTAGCCAAAAACATTCAGTACTTC	CASSQIDRLAKNIQYF
NA	NA	TRBJ1-2	TRBV18	TGTGCCAGCTCACCACAGGAGGTTGCGGGTGGCTACACCTTC	CASSPQEVAGGYTF
TRBD1	NA	TRBJ1-6	TRBV30	TGTGCCTGGAGTGTAGGGGGCACTACAGGTTCACCCCTCCACTTT	CAWSVGGTTGSPLHF
TRBD1	NA	TRBJ1-1	TRBV5-1	TGCGCCAGCAGCTTTCGTGAGACGGGACAGGGTAACACTGAAGCTTTCTTT	CASSFRETGQGNTEAFF
NA	NA	TRBJ2-1	TRBV9	TGTGCCAGCAGCGTAGGGAGTATGTCCTACAATGAGCAGTTCTTC	CASSVGSMSYNEQFF
NA	NA	TRBJ1-2	TRBV6-4	TGTGCCAGCAGTGAGCAGGGGTCGGGCGGCTACACCTTC	CASSEQGSGGYTF
TRBD2	NA	TRBJ2-7	TRBV27	TGTGCCAGCAGTTTCCGGGCGGGGGGCCCCTATCGCGACGAGCAGTACTTC	CASSFRAGGPYRDEQYF
NA	NA	TRBJ2-1	TRBV5-1	TGCGCCAGCAGCTTGGTCCGCGTAGAGGATGAGCAGTTCTTC	CASSLVRVEDEQFF
NA	NA	TRBJ2-7	TRBV14	TGTGCCAGCAGCCAAGTATATTCCAGGATCTACTACGAGCAGTACTTC	CASSQVYSRIYYEQYF
NA	NA	TRBJ1-4	TRBV7-9	TGTGCCAGCAGCCCGGGGAGGGCCGTGGCTAATGAAAAACTGTTTTTT	CASSPGRAVANEKLFF
TRBD2	NA	TRBJ2-7	TRBV5-4	TGTGCCAGCAGCCAAGTAGGGACTAGGCCCGAGCAGTACTTC	CASSQVGTRPEQYF
NA	few	TRBJ1-4	TRBV4-1	TGCGCCAGCAGCCAGCTTTATGGGGGGACGGGTGAAAAACTGTTTTTT	CASSQLYGGTGEKLFF
NA	NA	TRBJ1-1	TRBV5-4	TGTGCCAGCAGCTCGGTCGGTGAAGCTTTCTTT	CASSSVGEAFF
TRBD2	NA	TRBJ2-5	TRBV14	TGTGCCAGCAGCCCAATAAAGGGACTAGGGGAGACCCAGTACTTC	CASSPIKGLGETQYF
NA	NA	TRBJ1-1	TRBV4-2	TGTGCCAGCAGCCAAGAAACCCGGGGAAGCACTGAAGCTTTCTTT	CASSQETRGSTEAFF
NA	NA	TRBJ1-2	TRBV7-9	TGTGCCAGCAGCCTAGGCGGGGCTGACTATGGCTACACCTTC	CASSLGGADYGYTF
NA	once	TRBJ2-2	TRBV14	TGTGCCAGCAGCCCACTAATGGACAGCACCGGGGAGCTGTTTTTT	CASSPLMDSTGELFF
NA	NA	TRBJ1-1	TRBV5-1	TGCGCCAGCAGCGTTGGAGGGCGGTCGAACACTGAAGCTTTCTTT	CASSVGGRSNTEAFF
TRBD1	few	TRBJ1-1	TRBV7-2	TGTGCCAGCAGCCACCGGGACAGGGGTTTGCCCACTGAAGCTTTCTTT	CASSHRDRGLPTEAFF
TRBD2	NA	TRBJ2-3	TRBV25-1	TGTGCCAGCAGTGAACTAGGGGGTAGCGGGAGAGATACGCAGTATTTT	CASSELGGSGRDTQYF
NA	NA	TRBJ2-1	TRBV5-1	TGCGCCAGCAGCACCAGGGGGGATGAGCAGTTCTTC	CASSTRGDEQFF
NA	NA	TRBJ2-6	TRBV4-1	TGCGCCAGCAGCCTCGCGGGCTCTGGGGCCAACGTCCTGACTTTC	CASSLAGSGANVLTF
NA	NA	TRBJ1-1	TRBV7-2	TGTGCCAGCAGCTTAGCATGGCAGAACACTGAAGCTTTCTTT	CASSLAWQNTEAFF
TRBD2	NA	TRBJ2-7	TRBV4-3	TGCGCCAGCAGCCAAGGGGAGAGCGGGGACCTCTACGAGCAGTACTTC	CASSQGESGDLYEQYF
NA	NA	TRBJ1-3	TRBV7-9	TGTGCCAGCAGCTTCCGGGAAACCTCTGGAAACACCATATATTTT	CASSFRETSGNTIYF
NA	NA	TRBJ1-4	TRBV7-2	TGTGCCAGCAGCACGGTCAGGGCAACTAATGAAAAACTGTTTTTT	CASSTVRATNEKLFF
NA	NA	TRBJ1-1	TRBV2	TGTGCCAGCAGCCCGGACAGAATGAACACTGAAGCTTTCTTT	CASSPDRMNTEAFF
TRBD2	NA	TRBJ2-1	TRBV30	TGTGCCTGGGTGGGAAGGGGCGGGAGGGTACATGAGCAGTTCTTC	CAWVGRGGRVHEQFF
NA	once	TRBJ1-5	TRBV2	TGTGCCAGCAATAGACTGCTGAATCAGCCCCAGCATTTT	CASNRLLNQPQHF
NA	NA	TRBJ2-2	TRBV7-3	TGTGCCAGCAGCCTAGGGGGGGGGCGAAACACCGGGGAGCTGTTTTTT	CASSLGGGRNTGELFF
NA	NA	TRBJ2-5	TRBV6-1	TGTGCCAGCAGTGAAGCCCAACAGGGAGTTTGGGAGACCCAGTACTTC	CASSEAQQGVWETQYF
NA	NA	TRBJ2-7	TRBV15	TGTGCCACCAGCATTAGGGACTGGGGAATAAACGAGCAGTACTTC	CATSIRDWGINEQYF